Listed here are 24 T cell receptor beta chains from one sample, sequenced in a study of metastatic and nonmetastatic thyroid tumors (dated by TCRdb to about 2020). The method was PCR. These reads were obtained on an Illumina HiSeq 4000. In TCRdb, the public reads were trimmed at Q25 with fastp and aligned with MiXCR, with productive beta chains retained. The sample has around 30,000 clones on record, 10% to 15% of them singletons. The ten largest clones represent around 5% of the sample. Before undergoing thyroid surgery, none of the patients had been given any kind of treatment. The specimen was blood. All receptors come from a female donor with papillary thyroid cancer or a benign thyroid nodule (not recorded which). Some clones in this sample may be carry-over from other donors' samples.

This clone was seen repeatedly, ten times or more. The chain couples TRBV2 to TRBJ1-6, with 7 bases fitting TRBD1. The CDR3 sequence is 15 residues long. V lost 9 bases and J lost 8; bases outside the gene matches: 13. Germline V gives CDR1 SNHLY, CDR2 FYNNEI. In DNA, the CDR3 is TGTGCCAGAAAACCCCGACAGGGTGGTGATTCACCCCTCCACTTT. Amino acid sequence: CARKPRQGGDSPLHF. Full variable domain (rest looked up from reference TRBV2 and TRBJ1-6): EPEVTQTPSHQVTQMGQEVILRCVPISNHLYFYWYRQILGQKVEFLVSFYNNEISEKSEIFDDQFSVERPDGSNFTLKIRSTKLEDSAMYFCARKPRQGGDSPLHFGNGTRLTVT.

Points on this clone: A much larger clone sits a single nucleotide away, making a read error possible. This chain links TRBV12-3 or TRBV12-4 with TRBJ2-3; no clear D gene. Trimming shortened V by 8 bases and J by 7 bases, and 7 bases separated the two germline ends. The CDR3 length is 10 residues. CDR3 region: CASRVYTQYF. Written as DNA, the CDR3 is TGTGCCAGCCGAGTGTATACGCAGTATTTT.

CDR3 DNA sequence: TGTGCCAGCAGCTTAGGCCGGGGGGCCAGCTCCTACGAGCAGTACTTC. Amino acids: CASSLGRGASSYEQYF. The V call is TRBV13, the J call TRBJ2-7; D perhaps matches TRBD2 (7 bases). Germline V gene sequence: CDR1 PRHDT, CDR2 FYEKMQ (reference sequence). V lost 0 bases to trimming and J lost 0 bases, with 12 bases between them. The CDR3 has 16 residues.

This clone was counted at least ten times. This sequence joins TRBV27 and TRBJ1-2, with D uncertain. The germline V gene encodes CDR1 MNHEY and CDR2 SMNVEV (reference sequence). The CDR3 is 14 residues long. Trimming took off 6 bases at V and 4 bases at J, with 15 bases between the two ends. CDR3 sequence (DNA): TGTGCCAGCAGCCCTAGAGAGGGCATCTATGGCTACACCTTC. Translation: CASSPREGIYGYTF.

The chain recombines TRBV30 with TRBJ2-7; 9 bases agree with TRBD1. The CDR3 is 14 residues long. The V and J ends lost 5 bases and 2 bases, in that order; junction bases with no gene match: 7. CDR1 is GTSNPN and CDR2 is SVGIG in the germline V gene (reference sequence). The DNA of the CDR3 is TGTGCCTGGGAACCGGGACAGGGAGCCTACGAGCAGTACTTC. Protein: CAWEPGQGAYEQYF.

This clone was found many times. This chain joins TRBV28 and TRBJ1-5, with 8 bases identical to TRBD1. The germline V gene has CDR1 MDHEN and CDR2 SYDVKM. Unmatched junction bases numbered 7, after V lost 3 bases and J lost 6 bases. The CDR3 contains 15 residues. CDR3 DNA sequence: TGTGCCAGCAGTTTGACGGACAGGGTTCGTCAGCCCCAGCATTTT. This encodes CASSLTDRVRQPQHF.

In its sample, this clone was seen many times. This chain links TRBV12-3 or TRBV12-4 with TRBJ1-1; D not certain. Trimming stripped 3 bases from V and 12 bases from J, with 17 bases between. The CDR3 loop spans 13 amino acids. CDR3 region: CASSFGIDGRSFF. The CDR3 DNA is TGTGCCAGCAGTTTCGGCATAGACGGCCGGTCTTTCTTT.

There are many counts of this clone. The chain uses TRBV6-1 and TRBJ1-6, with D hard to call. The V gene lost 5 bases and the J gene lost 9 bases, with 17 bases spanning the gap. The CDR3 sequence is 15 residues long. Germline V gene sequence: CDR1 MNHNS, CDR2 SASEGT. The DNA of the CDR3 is TGTGCCAGCAGTTCGAGGATGGGAAGGATTTCACCCCTCCACTTT. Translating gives CASSSRMGRISPLHF.

This chain's CDR3 is CANREGYANTIYF. The CDR3 bases are TGTGCCAACAGGGAGGGGTACGCAAACACCATATATTTT. J is TRBJ1-3 and V is TRBV6-1; possible D gene TRBD1, 6 bases. V was trimmed by 10 bases and J by 6 bases, leaving 16 bases between them. CDR1 and CDR2 (germline): MNHNS, SASEGT. The CDR3 has 13 residues.

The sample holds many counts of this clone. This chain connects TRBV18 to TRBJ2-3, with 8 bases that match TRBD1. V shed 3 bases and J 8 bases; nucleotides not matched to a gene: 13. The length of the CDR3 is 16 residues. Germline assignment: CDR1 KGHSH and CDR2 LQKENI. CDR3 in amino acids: CASSPPTGAGVGTQYF. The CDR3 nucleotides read TGTGCCAGCTCACCCCCGACAGGGGCTGGGGTCGGTACGCAGTATTTT.

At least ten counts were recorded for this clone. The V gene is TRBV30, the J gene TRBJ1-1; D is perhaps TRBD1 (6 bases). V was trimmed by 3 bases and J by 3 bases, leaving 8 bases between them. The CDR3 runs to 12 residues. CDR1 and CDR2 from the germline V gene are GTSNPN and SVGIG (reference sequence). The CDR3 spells CAWRQGYTEAFF. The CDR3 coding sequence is TGTGCCTGGAGGCAGGGGTACACTGAAGCTTTCTTT. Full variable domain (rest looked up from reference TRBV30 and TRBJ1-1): SQTIHQWPATLVQPVGSPLSLECTVEGTSNPNLYWYRQAAGRGLQLLFYSVGIGQISSEVPQNLSASRPQDRQFILSSKKLLLSDSGFYLCAWRQGYTEAFFGQGTRLTVV.

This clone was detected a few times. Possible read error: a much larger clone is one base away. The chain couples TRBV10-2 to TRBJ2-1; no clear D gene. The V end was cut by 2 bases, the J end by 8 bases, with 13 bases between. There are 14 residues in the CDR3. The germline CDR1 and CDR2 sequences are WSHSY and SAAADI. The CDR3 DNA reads TGCGCCAGCAGTGAGCCCGTCTCCTCCGATGAGCAGTTCTTC. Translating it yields CASSEPVSSDEQFF.

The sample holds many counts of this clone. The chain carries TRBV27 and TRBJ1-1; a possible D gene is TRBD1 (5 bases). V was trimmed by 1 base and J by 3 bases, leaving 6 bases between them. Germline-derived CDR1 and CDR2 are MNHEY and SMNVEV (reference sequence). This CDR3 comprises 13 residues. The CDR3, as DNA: TGTGCCAGCAGTTTATGGGGACACACTGAAGCTTTCTTT. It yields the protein CASSLWGHTEAFF.

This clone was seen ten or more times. The CDR3 reads CASTTQAGGISYEQYF. The CDR3 DNA reads as TGTGCCAGCACCACCCAAGCGGGAGGGATTAGCTACGAGCAGTACTTC. The gene calls are TRBV12-3 or TRBV12-4 and TRBJ2-7, with 10 bases that match TRBD2. J lost 3 bases, V lost 7 bases, and 12 bases had no gene match. This CDR3 has 16 residues.

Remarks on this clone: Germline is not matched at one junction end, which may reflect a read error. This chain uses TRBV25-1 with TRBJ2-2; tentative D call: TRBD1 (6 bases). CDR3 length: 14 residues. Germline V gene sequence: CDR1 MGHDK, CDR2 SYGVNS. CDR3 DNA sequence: TGTACCAGCAGTGACCCTTGGGACACCGGTGAGCTGTTTTTT. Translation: CTSSDPWDTGELFF.

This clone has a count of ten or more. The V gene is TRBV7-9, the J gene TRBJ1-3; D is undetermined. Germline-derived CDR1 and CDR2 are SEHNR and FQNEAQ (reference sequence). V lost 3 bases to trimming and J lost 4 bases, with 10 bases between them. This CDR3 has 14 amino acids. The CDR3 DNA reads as TGTGCCAGCAGCTTCTCAGAAGGGGGAAACACCATATATTTT. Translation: CASSFSEGGNTIYF.

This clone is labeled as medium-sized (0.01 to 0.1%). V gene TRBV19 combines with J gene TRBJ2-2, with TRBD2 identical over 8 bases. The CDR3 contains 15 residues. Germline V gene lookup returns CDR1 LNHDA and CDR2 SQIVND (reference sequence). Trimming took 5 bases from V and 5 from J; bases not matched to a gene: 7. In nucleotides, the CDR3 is TGTGCCAGTAGTGATACGCGGGAGGATACCGGGGAGCTGTTTTTT. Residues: CASSDTREDTGELFF.

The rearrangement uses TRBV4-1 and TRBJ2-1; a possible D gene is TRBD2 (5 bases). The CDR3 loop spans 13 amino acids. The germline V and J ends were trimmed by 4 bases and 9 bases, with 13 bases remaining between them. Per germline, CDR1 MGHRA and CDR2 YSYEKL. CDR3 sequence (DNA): TGCGCCAGCAGCCGAAATAAAGGGAGTGAGCAGTTCTTC. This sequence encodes CASSRNKGSEQFF.

The CDR3 DNA is TGTGCCTGGATCCAGGTCCAGCCCCAGCATTTT. Encoded protein: CAWIQVQPQHF. The V call is TRBV30, the J call TRBJ1-5; D gene uncertain. The CDR3 covers 11 residues. CDR1 and CDR2 (germline): GTSNPN, SVGIG (reference sequence). Trimming took off 4 bases at V and 7 bases at J, with 8 bases between the two ends.

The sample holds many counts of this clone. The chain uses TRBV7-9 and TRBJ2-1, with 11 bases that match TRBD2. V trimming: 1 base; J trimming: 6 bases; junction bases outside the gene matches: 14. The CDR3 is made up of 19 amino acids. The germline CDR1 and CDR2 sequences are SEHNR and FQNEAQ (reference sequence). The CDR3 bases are TGTGCCAGCAGCTTAGGCGGTAGCGGGAGGGCCGATGGGCCCAATGAGCAGTTCTTC. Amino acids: CASSLGGSGRADGPNEQFF.

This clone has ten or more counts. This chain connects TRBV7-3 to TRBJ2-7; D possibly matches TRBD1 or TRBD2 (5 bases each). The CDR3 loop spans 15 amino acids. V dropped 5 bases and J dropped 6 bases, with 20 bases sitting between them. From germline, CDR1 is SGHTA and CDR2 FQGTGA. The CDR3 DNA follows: TGTGCCAGCAGCCAAACCCCGGGGCCGCTCCCCGAGCAGTACTTC. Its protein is CASSQTPGPLPEQYF.

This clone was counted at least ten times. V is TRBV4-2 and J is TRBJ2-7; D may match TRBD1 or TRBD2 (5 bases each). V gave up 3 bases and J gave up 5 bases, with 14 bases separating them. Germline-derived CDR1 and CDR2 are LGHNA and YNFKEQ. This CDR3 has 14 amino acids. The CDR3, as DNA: TGTGCCAGCAGCCAGGGGCCCGAGGGCCACGAGCAGTACTTC. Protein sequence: CASSQGPEGHEQYF.

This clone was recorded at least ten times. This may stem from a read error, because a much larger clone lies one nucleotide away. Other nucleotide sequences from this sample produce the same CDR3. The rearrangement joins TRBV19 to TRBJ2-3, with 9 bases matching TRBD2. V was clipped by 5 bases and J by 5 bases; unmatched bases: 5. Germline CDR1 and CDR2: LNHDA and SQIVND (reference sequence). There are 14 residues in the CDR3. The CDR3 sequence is CASSLAGVQDTQYF. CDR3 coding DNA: TGTGCCAGTAGTTTAGCGGGGGTACAAGATACGCAGTATTTT.

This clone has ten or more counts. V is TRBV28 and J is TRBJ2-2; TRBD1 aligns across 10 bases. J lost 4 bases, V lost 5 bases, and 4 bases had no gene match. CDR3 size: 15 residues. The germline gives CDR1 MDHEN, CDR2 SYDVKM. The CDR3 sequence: CASSSGTGVTGELFF. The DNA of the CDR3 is TGTGCCAGCAGTAGTGGGACAGGGGTCACCGGGGAGCTGTTTTTT.